This TCR beta chain originates from a study of cytomegalovirus exposure and HLA in healthy donors. Study details: Around 80 million unique TCR sequences came from HLA-typed donors in an early release.

The study ran its PCR with 60 Vbeta and 13 Jbeta primers. TCRdb's table, derived via immunoSEQ multiplex PCR, lists solely in-frame clones and lacks some. The repertoire holds some 140,000 clones, with approximately 80% as singletons. Looked up from germline, CDR1 is ENHRY and CDR2 is SYGVKD. There are 16 residues in the CDR3. The J segment lost 5 bases and the V segment lost 3 bases, leaving 11 bases of the junction unmatched. The sequenced sample was PBMCs. V usage is TRBV10-3 and J usage is TRBJ2-5, with 8 bases matching TRBD1. The sequence was obtained from a female donor in good health and CMV-seropositive. The CDR3 region has the DNA TGTGCCATCAGTGAATTCGGTCCAGGGGGCTTGGAGACCCAGTACTTC. It encodes CAISEFGPGGLETQYF.